These T cell receptor beta chains were read from a single sample in a study of blood T cell repertoires in COVID-19. The table came from immunoSEQ multiplex PCR; TCRdb's copy has only in-frame clones and leaves some out. The sample lists 200,000 or so clones; about 87% were seen once. Sequencing was carried out using peripheral blood. These receptors were taken from a man in his 70s with acute or convalescent COVID-19. CDR3s include the opening cysteine and the closing phenylalanine or tryptophan. A D gene is named only where the DNA matches it firmly. Not every row has a clone size; where given, it reads once, few, many or a size class.

V	size	D	J	DNA	CDR3
TRBV5-6	NA	NA	TRBJ1-1	TGTGCCAGCAGCCTCCGAGGATTTGGGACTGAAGCTTTCTTT	CASSLRGFGTEAFF
TRBV19	NA	NA	TRBJ1-5	TGTGCCAGTAGTATAAACCGGGACTACAATCAGCCCCAGCATTTT	CASSINRDYNQPQHF
TRBV30	few	TRBD2	TRBJ2-1	TGTGCCTGGACTAGCGGGCTCTACAATGAGCAGTTCTTC	CAWTSGLYNEQFF
TRBV3-1/TRBV3-2	once	NA	TRBJ1-1	TGTGCCAGCGGGCAGTCAGTGAACACTGAAGCTTTCTTT	CASGQSVNTEAFF
TRBV28	once	NA	TRBJ1-4	TGTGCCACTACAGGGACGGATGAAAAACTGTTTTTT	CATTGTDEKLFF
TRBV18	once	NA	TRBJ1-5	TGTGCCAGCTCACCAGAGTCTGCGGGTCAGCCCCAGCATTTT	CASSPESAGQPQHF
TRBV15	NA	NA	TRBJ1-4	TGTGCCACCAGCAGGAGGGGAGGAGATAAGGATGAAAAACTGTTTTTT	CATSRRGGDKDEKLFF
TRBV7-2	NA	TRBD2	TRBJ2-1	TGTGCCAGCAGCGCAGGACTAGCGGGATCCAATGAGCAGTTCTTC	CASSAGLAGSNEQFF
TRBV7-9	once	NA	TRBJ2-5	TGTGCCAGCAGCTTAGTAGGGGTACCCCCCTCGACCCAGTACTTC	CASSLVGVPPSTQYF
TRBV7-2	NA	TRBD1	TRBJ2-7	TGTGCCAGCAGCCCGACGGGGACAGGCCACTACGAGCAGTACTTC	CASSPTGTGHYEQYF
TRBV10-1	NA	NA	TRBJ1-2	TGCGCCAGCAGAGAATGGAGGTACACCTTC	CASREWRYTF
TRBV4-1	NA	NA	TRBJ1-2	TGCGCCAGCAGCCAAGAGTGGGGGGGAGACGGCTACACCTTC	CASSQEWGGDGYTF
TRBV18	NA	NA	TRBJ2-7	TGTGCCAGCTCACCAGCCAGGGCTGATCGGATGCAGTACTTC	CASSPARADRMQYF
TRBV5-1	NA	TRBD1	TRBJ2-3	TGCGCCAGCAGCTCCCTAGGGGACAGGGGATCAGATACGCAGTATTTT	CASSSLGDRGSDTQYF
TRBV2	NA	NA	TRBJ2-5	TGTGCCAGCAGTGAACTTTACGGGGGAGAGACCCAGTACTTC	CASSELYGGETQYF
TRBV27	NA	TRBD2	TRBJ2-5	TGTGCCAGCAGTTCAGGGACTAGCGGGAGAGAGACCCAGTACTTC	CASSSGTSGRETQYF
TRBV27	NA	TRBD2	TRBJ2-1	TGTGCCAGCAGTTCAAGGGCTAGCGGGAGTTATTGGAATGAGCAGTTCTTC	CASSSRASGSYWNEQFF
TRBV29-1	NA	TRBD1	TRBJ2-3	TGCAGCGTTGTAGGGACAGGGGGCACAGATACGCAGTATTTT	CSVVGTGGTDTQYF
TRBV6-2/TRBV6-3	NA	TRBD2	TRBJ2-7	TGTGCCAGCAGTACCCCTAGCGGGAATACCTACGAGCAGTACTTC	CASSTPSGNTYEQYF
TRBV10-3	NA	NA	TRBJ2-7	TGTGCCACCCAAGAGGGGGTAACTTACGAGCAGTACTTC	CATQEGVTYEQYF
TRBV20-1	few	NA	TRBJ2-1	TGCAGTGCTAGACGGGACAATGAGCAGTTCTTC	CSARRDNEQFF
TRBV2	NA	NA	TRBJ1-4	TGTGCCAGCAGTGAAGCGCGGACGGTCGGGGAACTGTTTTTT	CASSEARTVGELFF
TRBV27	few	NA	TRBJ2-1	TGTGCCAGCAGTGCGGGATACAATGAGCAGTTCTTC	CASSAGYNEQFF
TRBV9	NA	TRBD1	TRBJ2-7	TGTGCCAGCAGCCGCCTCGGACAGGCCTACGAGCAGTACTTC	CASSRLGQAYEQYF
TRBV2	NA	TRBD1	TRBJ1-1	TGTGCCAGCAGTGGGACAGGCTACACTGAAGCTTTCTTT	CASSGTGYTEAFF
TRBV9	few	NA	TRBJ2-3	TGTGCCAGCAGTCCCTCGCCGGGGTCAGATACGCAGTATTTT	CASSPSPGSDTQYF
TRBV10-3	NA	TRBD2	TRBJ2-1	TGTGCCATCAGTGAGGGATGGACTAGCGGGACCCACAATGAGCAGTTCTTC	CAISEGWTSGTHNEQFF
TRBV6-5	NA	TRBD1	TRBJ2-3	TGTGCCAGCGGGCAGGGGGCAGGCACAGATACGCAGTATTTT	CASGQGAGTDTQYF
TRBV6-1	NA	NA	TRBJ1-1	TGTGCCAGCAGTGAGAGATACACTGAAGCTTTCTTT	CASSERYTEAFF
TRBV19	NA	TRBD1	TRBJ1-5	TGTGCCAGTAGTAGGGAGACAGGGAATCAGCCCCAGCATTTT	CASSRETGNQPQHF
TRBV19	NA	NA	TRBJ1-5	TGTGCCAGTACCGCAGGGACATTCAATCAGCCCCAGCATTTT	CASTAGTFNQPQHF
TRBV3-1/TRBV3-2	few	TRBD1	TRBJ2-3	TGTGCCAGCAGCCAAGGGGACAGGACCACAGATACGCAGTATTTT	CASSQGDRTTDTQYF
TRBV5-8	once	TRBD2	TRBJ2-3	TGTGCCAGCAGCTTGCGCGGGAGTACAGATACGCAGTATTTT	CASSLRGSTDTQYF
TRBV19	NA	NA	TRBJ1-1	TGTGCCAGTTCGGAGTGGACTGAAGCTTTCTTT	CASSEWTEAFF
TRBV18	NA	TRBD1	TRBJ1-1	TGTGCCAGCTCAAGTGGGACAGGCTTGAACACTGAAGCTTTCTTT	CASSSGTGLNTEAFF
TRBV3-1/TRBV3-2	few	NA	TRBJ1-3	TGTGCCAGCAGCCAGGGGGGTGGAAATCCTGACACCATATATTTT	CASSQGGGNPDTIYF
TRBV7-8	NA	TRBD1	TRBJ2-7	TGTGCCAGCAGTCGACAGGGGAATTCCTACGAGCAGTACTTC	CASSRQGNSYEQYF
TRBV30	few	NA	TRBJ2-1	TGTGCCTGGAGTGCGGTCTTCAATGAGCAGTTCTTC	CAWSAVFNEQFF
TRBV18	NA	NA	TRBJ1-1	TGTGCCAGCTCACCCTACAGTGAAATGAACACTGAAGCTTTCTTT	CASSPYSEMNTEAFF
TRBV15	NA	TRBD1	TRBJ1-2	TGTGCCACCAGCAGGGGCGACAGGGCTGGCTACACCTTC	CATSRGDRAGYTF
TRBV6-2/TRBV6-3	NA	NA	TRBJ1-2	TGTGCCAGCAGCCCTCTGGTTTTGGAGGGGCGCCAGTATGGCTACACCTTC	CASSPLVLEGRQYGYTF
TRBV6-5	NA	NA	TRBJ2-2	TGTGCCAGCAGCGCTACAGGGTCGAACACCGGGGAGCTGTTTTTT	CASSATGSNTGELFF
TRBV4-1	few	TRBD1	TRBJ1-2	TGCGCCAGCAGCCAAGCGGAGGGACAGAACTATGGCTACACCTTC	CASSQAEGQNYGYTF
TRBV7-2	NA	TRBD2	TRBJ2-1	TGTGCCAGCAGCCCGACCGGGACTAGCATGAATGAGCAGTTCTTC	CASSPTGTSMNEQFF
TRBV19	NA	TRBD1	TRBJ2-7	TGTGCCAGTAGTGAGACAGGGGAGTGGTACGAGCAGTACTTC	CASSETGEWYEQYF
TRBV12-3/TRBV12-4	few	NA	TRBJ1-4	TGTGCCAGCAGGACAGGCACGTATGAAAAACTGTTTTTT	CASRTGTYEKLFF
TRBV7-3	NA	TRBD1	TRBJ1-1	TGTGCCAGCAGCTCCGGGACAGTGAACACTGAAGCTTTCTTT	CASSSGTVNTEAFF
TRBV6-5	NA	NA	TRBJ2-1	TGTGCCAGCAGTACAACAGTATTGGATGAGCAGTTCTTC	CASSTTVLDEQFF
TRBV7-2	NA	NA	TRBJ1-5	TGTGCCAGCAGCTTAATCCTCAATCAGCCCCAGCATTTT	CASSLILNQPQHF
TRBV7-8	NA	NA	TRBJ1-5	TGTGCCAGCAGCTTAGCGCGGAAGGATAGCAATCAGCCCCAGCATTTT	CASSLARKDSNQPQHF
TRBV2	NA	TRBD2	TRBJ2-7	TGTGCCAGCAGCACCGGGGGGGGCGGCGAGCAGTACTTC	CASSTGGGGEQYF
TRBV11-3	NA	NA	TRBJ2-3	TGTGCCAGCAGCTCCGCCTGGGAGGATACGCAGTATTTT	CASSSAWEDTQYF
TRBV5-5	NA	TRBD2	TRBJ2-1	TGTGCCAGCAGCTTACTTGGGCGGGAGGGCCAAGAGTTCTTC	CASSLLGREGQEFF
TRBV5-1	NA	NA	TRBJ1-2	TGCGCCAGCAGCTTGGACTCAACCTATGGCTACACCTTC	CASSLDSTYGYTF
TRBV6-5	NA	TRBD1	TRBJ1-2	TGTGCCAGCAAGCTTCCGGACAGGGTGTATGGCTACACCTTC	CASKLPDRVYGYTF
TRBV2	NA	TRBD2	TRBJ2-1	TGTGCCAGCAGTTCCATTAGCGGGATCGCCTACAATGAGCAGTTCTTC	CASSSISGIAYNEQFF
TRBV2	NA	TRBD2	TRBJ2-5	TGTGCCAGCACCATTGGCCTAGCGGGAGTCCAGTACTTC	CASTIGLAGVQYF
TRBV27	few	TRBD1	TRBJ2-1	TGTGCCAGCAGAACAGGGGGCCGGAATGAGCAGTTCTTC	CASRTGGRNEQFF
TRBV27	NA	NA	TRBJ2-2	TGTGCCAGCACCCGCGGGCTTCTCACCGGGGAGCTGTTTTTT	CASTRGLLTGELFF
TRBV12-2	NA	NA	TRBJ1-2	TGTGCAAGTCGCTTAGCCGGAACAGGCGTTGCGAACTATGGCTACACCTTC	CASRLAGTGVANYGYTF